This T cell receptor (beta chain) was sequenced in a study of tumor-infiltrating lymphocytes in primary liver carcinoma. Study-wide points: The study found a significantly higher top-250-clone fraction in tumors than in blood (p = 0.039).

Between roughly 20 and 33 mg of unsorted bulk tissue served as the source from which RNA and DNA were co-extracted. Surgical resection served as treatment for the primary liver carcinoma of these patients. A constant-region primer served to make TCR beta cDNA from about 490 ng total RNA. Three nested multiplex PCR rounds, a slightly modified ARM-PCR, produced the libraries for TCR beta. Primers for the first two PCR rounds were TRBV1-TRBV30 forward primers and a C-beta reverse primer (around 11 cycles per round). TCRdb recomputed calls from the multiplex PCR reads with MiXCR, one row per CDR3 protein. The sample holds about 99,000 distinct CDR3 sequences, approximately 71% seen once. The CDR3 loop spans 15 amino acids. Trimming shortened V by 6 bases and J by 5 bases, and 18 bases separated the two germline ends. Germline V gene data show CDR1 as MNHEY and CDR2 as SVGEGT. As to this clonotype: What it recognizes is unknown.

The sample consisted of liver tumor tissue from sampling region 5. The subset was: tumor region T5, tumor centre. The source of this sequence is a woman aged 55-75 years with primary liver carcinoma and hepatitis B virus infection. The chain employs TRBV6-2 or TRBV6-3 and TRBJ2-3; the D gene is possibly TRBD2 (6 bases). In DNA, the CDR3 is TGTGCCAGCAGGCCGCAAGTAGCGGCACTAGATACGCAGTATTTT. Encoded protein: CASRPQVAALDTQYF.